A single sample gave rise to the 26 T cell receptor beta chains below, sequenced in a study of T cell responses to AZD1222 COVID-19 vaccine. TCRdb's table, derived via immunoSEQ multiplex PCR, lists solely in-frame clones and lacks some. Of some 120,000 clones in the sample, approximately 89% were seen once. The starting material was peripheral blood, obtained on day 0 of AZD1222 vaccination. The origin of the receptors is an adult in good health.

The chain uses TRBV6-6 and TRBJ1-5; D gene uncertain. The V and J ends lost 5 bases and 7 bases respectively, with 18 bases between them. This CDR3 is 15 amino acids long. Germline V lookup: CDR1 MNHNY, CDR2 SVGAGI (reference sequence). CDR3 sequence (DNA): TGTGCCAGCAGTCCATCTACTAATATGGGACAGCCCCAGCATTTT. This encodes CASSPSTNMGQPQHF.

The chain joins TRBV7-2 to TRBJ1-2; D is perhaps TRBD1 (5 bases). Trimming took off 0 bases at V and 6 bases at J, with 8 bases between the two ends. The CDR3 is 13 residues long. Per germline, CDR1 SGHTA and CDR2 FQGNSA. The CDR3: CASSLAPGNGYTF. The CDR3 region has the DNA TGTGCCAGCAGCTTAGCGCCAGGGAATGGCTACACCTTC.

The chain couples TRBV27 to TRBJ2-1; 12 bases match TRBD2. Germline CDR1 MNHEY, CDR2 SMNVEV (reference sequence). The CDR3 spans 15 residues. V shed 5 bases, J shed 7 bases, and the junction held 6 bases outside the gene matches. In DNA, the CDR3 is TGTGCCAGCAGTGCTAGCGGGGGGGCCAGTAATGAGCAGTTCTTC. Protein product: CASSASGGASNEQFF.

The V gene is TRBV7-2, the J gene TRBJ1-2; 10 bases agree with TRBD1. Germline CDR1 reads SGHTA; CDR2 reads FQGNSA. The CDR3 is 16 residues long. The V and J ends lost 7 bases and 2 bases, in that order; junction bases with no gene match: 10. The CDR3 region is CASTHSGGQGNYGYTF. CDR3 bases: TGTGCCAGCACCCACTCAGGGGGACAGGGGAACTATGGCTACACCTTC.

The chain couples TRBV27 to TRBJ2-7; the match to TRBD2 covers 8 bases. Trimming removed 6 bases from V and 2 bases from J; junction bases left unmatched: 6. The CDR3 runs to 14 residues. Germline CDR1 and CDR2: MNHEY and SMNVEV (reference sequence). The CDR3: CASRPSGGPYEQYF. The CDR3 DNA reads as TGTGCCAGCAGACCCTCGGGGGGGCCCTACGAGCAGTACTTC.

This chain uses TRBV7-8 with TRBJ1-5, with a weak D call TRBD1 (6 bases). Trimming pared 5 bases from V and 7 bases from J, leaving 18 bases between. The germline V gene has CDR1 SGHVS and CDR2 FQNEAQ. The CDR3 spans 15 residues. Here the CDR3 reads CASSVHRGGGQPQHF. CDR3 DNA sequence: TGTGCCAGCAGCGTACACCGTGGGGGGGGCCAGCCCCAGCATTTT.

This clone has only a few counts. The rearrangement uses TRBV19 and TRBJ1-1; tentative D call: TRBD1 (6 bases). The germline gives CDR1 LNHDA, CDR2 SQIVND (reference sequence). Trimming shortened V by 7 bases and J by 1 base, and 16 bases separated the two germline ends. The CDR3 is 15 amino acids. The CDR3 bases are TGTGCCAGTACCCTGGGGGGGGCGCGGAACACTGAAGCTTTCTTT. Protein sequence: CASTLGGARNTEAFF.

CDR3 residues: CASSPRTVNTEAFF. The CDR3 DNA reads as TGTGCCAGCAGCCCTAGGACGGTGAACACTGAAGCTTTCTTT. The chain has TRBV3-1 (or the pseudogene TRBV3-2) and TRBJ1-1; no reliable D call. This CDR3 contains 14 residues. Germline assignment: CDR1 LGHDT and CDR2 YNNKEL (reference sequence). V lost 4 bases to trimming and J lost 0 bases, with 9 bases between them.

The rearrangement joins TRBV28 to TRBJ1-5; the D gene is possibly TRBD1 (6 bases). V lost 7 bases, J lost 4 bases, and 14 bases lay in between. The CDR3 is made up of 14 amino acids. Germline CDR1 and CDR2: MDHEN and SYDVKM. CDR3 loop: CASKNRDKNQPQHF. Written as DNA, the CDR3 is TGTGCCAGCAAAAACCGGGACAAAAATCAGCCCCAGCATTTT.

The J gene is TRBJ2-1, the V gene TRBV4-2; D gene ambiguous. The V end lost 4 bases, the J end lost 3 bases, and 10 bases lay between the germline ends. Per germline, CDR1 LGHNA and CDR2 YNFKEQ. This CDR3 is 14 amino acids long. CDR3 protein: CASSPTGLYNEQFF. In DNA form, the CDR3 reads TGTGCCAGCAGCCCAACGGGTCTCTACAATGAGCAGTTCTTC.

The rearrangement links TRBV5-1 to TRBJ2-2, with a possible D match to TRBD2 (6 bases). V lost 4 bases to trimming and J lost 7 bases, with 17 bases between them. Germline values: CDR1 SGHRS, CDR2 YFSETQ. CDR3 size: 15 residues. The CDR3 sequence: CASSRELGSNGELFF. Written as DNA, the CDR3 is TGCGCCAGCAGCCGGGAGCTGGGATCGAACGGGGAGCTGTTTTTT. The variable domain in full, with the rest retrieved from reference TRBV5-1 and TRBJ2-2, is KAGVTQTPRYLIKTRGQQVTLSCSPISGHRSVSWYQQTPGQGLQFLFEYFSETQRNKGNFPGRFSGRQFSNSRSEMNVSTLELGDSALYLCASSRELGSNGELFFGEGSRLTVL.

V and J are TRBV27 and TRBJ2-7; TRBD1 aligns across 10 bases. This CDR3 region has 13 residues. J lost 2 bases, V lost 8 bases, and 3 bases had no gene match. CDR1 MNHEY and CDR2 SMNVEV come from the germline V gene (reference sequence). In nucleotides, the CDR3 is TGTGCCAGCGCCGGGACAGGGGCCTACGAGCAGTACTTC. Amino acid sequence: CASAGTGAYEQYF.

The rearrangement links TRBV11-2 to TRBJ1-4; D call uncertain. Germline values: CDR1 SGHAT, CDR2 FQNNGV. With 1 base removed from V and 0 bases from J, the gap between germline ends came to 9 bases. The CDR3 is 16 amino acids. The CDR3 protein is CASSLGITATNEKLFF. The DNA for the CDR3 is TGTGCCAGCAGCTTAGGGATCACTGCAACTAATGAAAAACTGTTTTTT.

The chain couples TRBV2 to TRBJ1-1; D is perhaps TRBD1 (6 bases). The CDR3 contains 12 residues. Trimming pared 7 bases from V and 6 bases from J, leaving 12 bases between. Germline V lookup: CDR1 SNHLY, CDR2 FYNNEI. The CDR3 DNA sequence: TGTGCCAGCATGGGGGGGCCGCCTGAAGCTTTCTTT. Its translation: CASMGGPPEAFF.

The genes are TRBV29-1 and TRBJ2-5; the match to TRBD2 covers 15 bases. After removal of 5 bases from V and 2 bases from J, the junction contained 21 bases not matched to a gene. The germline CDR1 and CDR2 sequences are SQVTM and ANQGSEA. This CDR3 region has 21 residues. The chain's CDR3 is CSVSQGGFGLAGGPWQETQYF. In nucleotides, the CDR3 is TGCAGCGTTTCTCAAGGGGGGTTTGGACTAGCGGGAGGGCCTTGGCAAGAGACCCAGTACTTC. The full variable domain, rest sourced from reference TRBV29-1 and TRBJ2-5, is SAVISQKPSRDICQRGTSLTIQCQVDSQVTMMFWYRQQPGQSLTLIATANQGSEATYESGFVIDKFPISRPNLTFSTLTVSNMSPEDSSIYLCSVSQGGFGLAGGPWQETQYFGPGTRLLVL.

The V and J genes are TRBV11-2 and TRBJ2-3, with a possible D match to TRBD2 (5 bases). The V end was cut by 1 base, the J end by 0 bases, with 11 bases between. CDR1 and CDR2 from the germline V gene are SGHAT and FQNNGV. The CDR3 contains 16 residues. CDR3 DNA sequence: TGTGCCAGCAGCTTAGGGTATAGCGCTAGCACAGATACGCAGTATTTT. Amino acids: CASSLGYSASTDTQYF.

This rearrangement joins TRBV11-2 to TRBJ2-1; the D gene is possibly TRBD1 (6 bases). This CDR3 spans 14 amino acids. Trimming took 7 bases from V and 9 from J, leaving 19 bases between them. CDR1 and CDR2 from the germline V gene are SGHAT and FQNNGV. In DNA form, the CDR3 reads TGTGCCAGCACCGAGGGGGTTAGAACGGGTGAGCAGTTCTTC. Amino acid sequence: CASTEGVRTGEQFF.

In DNA form, the CDR3 reads TGTGCCAGCCCCCCCCGGGATGAAAAACTGTTTTTT. Its translation: CASPPRDEKLFF. The chain employs TRBV27 and TRBJ1-4; D is ambiguous. This CDR3 region has 12 residues. Trimming took off 8 bases at V and 6 bases at J, with 10 bases between the two ends. The germline gives CDR1 MNHEY, CDR2 SMNVEV (reference sequence). The full variable domain, completed using reference TRBV27 and TRBJ1-4, is EAQVTQNPRYLITVTGKKLTVTCSQNMNHEYMSWYRQDPGLGLRQIYYSMNVEVTDKGDVPEGYKVSRKEKRNFPLILESPSPNQTSLYFCASPPRDEKLFFGSGTQLSVL.

V and J are TRBV6-5 and TRBJ1-3; D gene uncertain. Germline assignment: CDR1 MNHEY and CDR2 SVGAGI. This CDR3 comprises 15 residues. The ends were cut back, 5 bases at V and 0 bases at J, with 11 bases in the middle. The CDR3 reads CASSPGRSSGNTIYF. CDR3 in DNA: TGTGCCAGCAGTCCCGGGAGAAGCTCTGGAAACACCATATATTTT.

This clone showed up just once. V usage is TRBV5-1 and J usage is TRBJ1-1; possibly TRBD1 for D (6 bases). Germline assignment: CDR1 SGHRS and CDR2 YFSETQ. The CDR3 loop spans 13 amino acids. Trimming removed 6 bases from V and 5 bases from J, with 14 bases in between. CDR3 DNA sequence: TGCGCCAGCATACTGGACAGCGGGACTGAAGCTTTCTTT. It codes for CASILDSGTEAFF.

CDR3 nucleotide sequence: TGCAGTGCTAGTTTAGTGGGCACCGGGGAGCTGTTTTTT. It translates to CSASLVGTGELFF. J is TRBJ2-2 and V is TRBV20-1; D ambiguous. Trimming took 3 bases from V and 4 from J, leaving 9 bases between them. This CDR3 has 13 residues. Germline assignment: CDR1 DFQATT and CDR2 SNEGSKA (reference sequence).

The rearrangement uses TRBV28 and TRBJ2-7, with D perhaps matching TRBD1 (6 bases). Germline values: CDR1 MDHEN, CDR2 SYDVKM. The CDR3 extends over 13 amino acids. The germline V and J ends were trimmed by 6 bases and 1 base, with 10 bases remaining between them. As DNA, the CDR3 is TGTGCCAGCAGCCTCGGACAGTCCTACGAGCAGTACTTC. This encodes CASSLGQSYEQYF.

V gene TRBV19 combines with J gene TRBJ1-5; TRBD1 aligns across 7 bases. CDR3 length: 13 residues. With 6 bases clipped from V and 3 bases from J, the junction kept 2 bases outside the gene matches. Looked up from germline, CDR1 is LNHDA and CDR2 is SQIVND (reference sequence). In DNA form, the CDR3 reads TGTGCCAGTAGGGGACAGTTCAATCAGCCCCAGCATTTT. This gives the protein CASRGQFNQPQHF.

CDR3 amino acids: CASSFSGQGARGQFF. The DNA for the CDR3 is TGTGCCAGCAGTTTCTCGGGACAGGGGGCACGGGGGCAGTTCTTC. The V call is TRBV28, the J call TRBJ2-1, with 12 nucleotides matching TRBD1. J gave up 12 bases and V 3 bases, and 9 bases lay outside the gene matches. The CDR3 has 15 amino acids. CDR1 is MDHEN, CDR2 SYDVKM, per germline.

The chain uses TRBV6-6 and TRBJ1-6, with D maybe TRBD1 (5 bases). The CDR3 sequence is 15 residues long. Germline V lookup: CDR1 MNHNY, CDR2 SVGAGI (reference sequence). The V end lost 0 bases, the J end lost 9 bases, and 12 bases lay between the germline ends. The CDR3 DNA sequence: TGTGCCAGCAGTTACTCGACAGTAGAGGGTTCACCCCTCCACTTT. It translates to CASSYSTVEGSPLHF.

The CDR3: CASSQDRGDSETQYF. The DNA of the CDR3 is TGCGCCAGCAGCCAAGATCGTGGGGACTCAGAGACCCAGTACTTC. The genes are TRBV4-1 and TRBJ2-5; D is perhaps TRBD2 (6 bases). V was cut by 0 bases and J by 4 bases, with 12 bases left in between. Germline values: CDR1 MGHRA, CDR2 YSYEKL. This CDR3 region has 15 residues.